The TCR beta chain described here comes from a study of T cells in Graves' hyperthyroidism and ophthalmopathy. As regards this clonotype: Its antigen remains unidentified.

Study-wide results and caveats: The majority of expanded thyroid clonotypes above 0.001 also appeared in blood.

Template material for amplifying TCR beta CDR3 regions consisted of RNA transcripts. The HTBI primer set served for first-round RT-PCR of the TCR CDR3. TCRdb used MiXCR to reprocess the multiplex PCR reads, holding one entry per CDR3 protein. The sample includes more than 500,000 distinct CDR3 sequences, 15% to 20% of them seen just once. This CDR3 is 13 amino acids long. V gave up 4 bases and J gave up 1 base, with 9 bases separating them. Germline V gives CDR1 DFQATT, CDR2 SNEGSKA (reference sequence). The chain joins TRBV20-1 to TRBJ2-3; D is ambiguous. This receptor was identified in a woman in her twenties or thirties with Graves' ophthalmopathy. Specimen: blood. CDR3 sequence: CSAIVSGTDTQYF. The CDR3 nucleotides are TGCAGTGCTATAGTTTCCGGCACAGATACGCAGTATTTT.